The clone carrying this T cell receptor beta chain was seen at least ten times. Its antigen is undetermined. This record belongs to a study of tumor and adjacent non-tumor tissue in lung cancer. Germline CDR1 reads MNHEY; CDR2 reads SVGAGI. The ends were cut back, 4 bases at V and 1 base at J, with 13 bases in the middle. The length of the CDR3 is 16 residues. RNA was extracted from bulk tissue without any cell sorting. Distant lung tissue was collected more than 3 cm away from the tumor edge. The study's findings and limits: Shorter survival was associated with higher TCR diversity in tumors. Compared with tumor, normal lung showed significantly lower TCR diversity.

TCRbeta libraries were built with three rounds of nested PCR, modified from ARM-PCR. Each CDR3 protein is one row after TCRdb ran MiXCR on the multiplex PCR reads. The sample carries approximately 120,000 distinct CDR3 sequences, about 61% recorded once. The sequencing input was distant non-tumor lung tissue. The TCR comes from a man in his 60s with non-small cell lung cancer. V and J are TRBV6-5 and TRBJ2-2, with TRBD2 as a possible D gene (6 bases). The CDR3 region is CASSSTGTQNTGELFF. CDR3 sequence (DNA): TGTGCCAGCAGTTCGACCGGGACTCAGAACACCGGGGAGCTGTTTTTT.